The 27 T cell receptor beta chains listed next were all sequenced from one sample in a study of blood T cell repertoires in COVID-19. Clones were sequenced by immunoSEQ multiplex PCR, and TCRdb holds only the in-frame ones, with some missing. The data hold about 57,000 clones, with 87% observed a single time. The source material was peripheral blood. These receptors were taken from a woman of 80 years or more with COVID-19, enrolled during active disease.

The V and J genes are TRBV6-5 and TRBJ1-5; D not certain. The CDR3 runs 15 residues. The V end was cut by 6 bases, the J end by 0 bases, with 12 bases between. CDR1 is MNHEY and CDR2 is SVGAGI in the germline V gene. CDR3 in amino acids: CASRPQSNSNQPQHF. In DNA, the CDR3 is TGTGCCAGCAGGCCACAGAGTAATAGCAATCAGCCCCAGCATTTT.

The table lists this clone with many counts. The V and J genes are TRBV7-8 and TRBJ2-7; 7 bases fit TRBD1. This CDR3 comprises 14 residues. The junction had 6 bases not matched to a gene; V was cut back by 5 bases and J by 2 bases. The germline gives CDR1 SGHVS, CDR2 FQNEAQ. The CDR3 DNA sequence: TGTGCCAGCAGCCCCTCTGGGACAGCCTACGAGCAGTACTTC. It encodes CASSPSGTAYEQYF.

This chain connects TRBV3-1 (or the pseudogene TRBV3-2) to TRBJ2-7; D uncertain. Germline values: CDR1 LGHDT, CDR2 YNNKEL (reference sequence). The CDR3 has 14 residues. Trimming took 0 bases from V and 8 from J, leaving 14 bases between them. CDR3 nucleotides: TGTGCCAGCAGCCAAGACCATCTGGCCACCCAGCAGTACTTC. This encodes CASSQDHLATQQYF.

The rearrangement uses TRBV10-3 and TRBJ2-1; D gene unclear. Trimming took 6 bases from V and 0 from J, leaving 9 bases between them. The CDR3 loop spans 14 amino acids. The germline gives CDR1 ENHRY, CDR2 SYGVKD. DNA for the CDR3: TGTGCCATCAGGGGCACCGACTCCTACAATGAGCAGTTCTTC. Its protein product is CAIRGTDSYNEQFF.

The chain couples TRBV5-4 to TRBJ2-2, with a tentative D call TRBD2 (5 bases). V lost 3 bases, J lost 4 bases, and 13 bases lay in between. Germline assignment: CDR1 SGHNT and CDR2 YYREEE (reference sequence). This CDR3 is built from 15 residues. CDR3 residues: CASSSGLPITGELFF. CDR3 bases: TGTGCCAGCAGCTCTGGACTGCCTATCACCGGGGAGCTGTTTTTT.

The DNA of the CDR3 is TGCGCCAGCAGTACAGGGGTAAATTCACCCCTCCACTTT. Amino acids: CASSTGVNSPLHF. V gene TRBV10-1 combines with J gene TRBJ1-6; 7 positions match TRBD1. J lost 7 bases, V lost 5 bases, and 2 bases had no gene match. Germline V lookup: CDR1 WNHNN, CDR2 SYGVQD (reference sequence). This CDR3 comprises 13 residues.

This rearrangement joins TRBV6-5 to TRBJ2-7; tentative D call: TRBD1 (5 bases). The CDR3 runs 12 residues. Trimming removed 8 bases at V and 6 bases at J, with 14 bases between. From germline, CDR1 is MNHEY and CDR2 SVGAGI. CDR3 coding DNA: TGTGCCAGCGATCTAGGACAACTCGAGCAGTACTTC. Translation: CASDLGQLEQYF.

The J gene is TRBJ2-7, the V gene TRBV5-1, with 12 bases aligning to TRBD1. Germline trimming cut 2 bases from V and 7 bases from J; bases unmatched to any gene: 4. The CDR3 runs 14 residues. Per the germline V gene, CDR1 is SGHRS and CDR2 is YFSETQ. The CDR3 sequence: CASSLGDRGHEQYF. CDR3 nucleotides: TGCGCCAGCAGCTTAGGGGACAGGGGGCATGAGCAGTACTTC.

The CDR3 DNA sequence: TGTGCCAGCTCACCGGGTCAGGTTGAAGATACGCAGTATTTT. It specifies CASSPGQVEDTQYF. The chain combines TRBV18 with TRBJ2-3; no firm D call. The CDR3 spans 14 residues. The ends were cut back, 3 bases at V and 5 bases at J, with 12 bases in the middle. Germline CDR1 and CDR2: KGHSH and LQKENI. Using reference TRBV18 and TRBJ2-3 for the parts outside the CDR3, the full variable domain is NAGVMQNPRHLVRRRGQEARLRCSPMKGHSHVYWYRQLPEEGLKFMVYLQKENIIDESGMPKERFSAEFPKEGPSILRIQQVVRGDSAAYFCASSPGQVEDTQYFGPGTRLTVL.

V and J are TRBV19 and TRBJ2-7; D possibly corresponds to TRBD1 (7 bases). The CDR3 is 15 residues long. V was cut by 10 bases and J by 0 bases, with 19 bases left in between. Germline CDR1 reads LNHDA; CDR2 reads SQIVND (reference sequence). For the CDR3, the DNA is TGTGCCACAGCTTTAGCGGCAGGGGGCTCCTACGAGCAGTACTTC. It specifies CATALAAGGSYEQYF.

The chain recombines TRBV3-1 (or the pseudogene TRBV3-2) with TRBJ2-5; TRBD1 matches 8 bases. J lost 5 bases, V lost 4 bases, and 6 bases had no gene match. The CDR3 has 14 amino acids. The germline V gene has CDR1 LGHDT and CDR2 YNNKEL (reference sequence). The CDR3 reads CASSLGQGQETQYF. As DNA, the CDR3 is TGTGCCAGCAGCCTTGGACAGGGACAGGAGACCCAGTACTTC.

This clone was seen a few times. V and J are TRBV3-1 (or the pseudogene TRBV3-2) and TRBJ1-3; D unresolved. Between the trimmed V and J ends, which lost 1 base and 6 bases, there was a span of 7 bases. There are 13 residues in the CDR3. The germline V gene encodes CDR1 LGHDT and CDR2 YNNKEL (reference sequence). The CDR3 spells CASSQAGTNTIYF. As DNA, the CDR3 is TGTGCCAGCAGCCAAGCAGGTACAAACACCATATATTTT.

This chain uses TRBV30 with TRBJ1-3; 7 bases fit TRBD1. The V gene's germline CDR1 is GTSNPN and CDR2 SVGIG (reference sequence). The CDR3 is 14 residues long. J gave up 0 bases and V 7 bases, and 6 bases lay outside the gene matches. CDR3 sequence reads: CAFNRGSSGNTIYF. CDR3 DNA sequence: TGTGCCTTTAACAGGGGAAGCTCTGGAAACACCATATATTTT. The full variable domain, completed using reference TRBV30 and TRBJ1-3, is SQTIHQWPATLVQPVGSPLSLECTVEGTSNPNLYWYRQAAGRGLQLLFYSVGIGQISSEVPQNLSASRPQDRQFILSSKKLLLSDSGFYLCAFNRGSSGNTIYFGEGSWLTVV.

The genes are TRBV15 and TRBJ2-7; a weak D match, TRBD2 (5 bases). Looked up from germline, CDR1 is LNHNV and CDR2 is YYDKDF (reference sequence). Trimming took 4 bases from V and 4 from J, leaving 11 bases between them. This CDR3 has 13 residues. The CDR3 nucleotides read TGTGCCACCAGCATCCGACGGGGTTACGAGCAGTACTTC. Amino acid sequence: CATSIRRGYEQYF.

This sequence joins TRBV7-2 and TRBJ2-5; D is unresolved. From germline, CDR1 is SGHTA and CDR2 FQGNSA. The CDR3 is 12 residues long. V gave up 1 base and J gave up 5 bases, with 5 bases separating them. The CDR3 DNA sequence: TGTGCCAGCAGCTTAGGGCGGGAGACCCAGTACTTC. It translates to CASSLGRETQYF.

The DNA of the CDR3 is TGTGCCAGCTTTTTGGGACAGACGAACACTGAAGCTTTCTTT. It codes for CASFLGQTNTEAFF. This chain links TRBV2 with TRBJ1-1, with 7 bases lining up with TRBD1. The CDR3 extends over 14 amino acids. The V gene end was trimmed by 8 bases and the J gene end by 1 base; junction bases not matched to a gene: 7. In germline, CDR1 is SNHLY, CDR2 FYNNEI.

This sequence joins TRBV5-1 and TRBJ1-1, with D maybe TRBD1 (5 bases). In germline, CDR1 is SGHRS, CDR2 YFSETQ. The CDR3 contains 15 residues. V gave up 1 base and J gave up 1 base, with 11 bases separating them. Here the CDR3 reads CASSLTGGQNTEAFF. The CDR3 nucleotides are TGCGCCAGCAGCTTGACCGGGGGTCAGAACACTGAAGCTTTCTTT.

This chain joins TRBV19 and TRBJ2-5, with TRBD2 identical over 9 bases. Germline CDR1 LNHDA, CDR2 SQIVND (reference sequence). The CDR3 length is 15 residues. V was pared by 4 bases and J by 5 bases, with 8 bases of the junction left unmatched. CDR3 in DNA: TGTGCCAGTAGTAGCGGGGGGGCCATCTACGAGACCCAGTACTTC. Protein product: CASSSGGAIYETQYF.

The chain couples TRBV4-1 to TRBJ1-3; D perhaps matches TRBD1 (6 bases). The CDR3 totals 16 residues. Germline CDR1 and CDR2: MGHRA and YSYEKL. Trimming removed 3 bases at V and 0 bases at J, with 12 bases between. CDR3 in amino acids: CASSQGDTRSGNTIYF. CDR3 sequence (DNA): TGCGCCAGCAGCCAGGGGGACACCCGCTCTGGAAACACCATATATTTT.

The rearrangement joins TRBV15 to TRBJ2-7; 9 nucleotides line up with TRBD2. After removal of 0 bases from V and 3 bases from J, the junction contained 9 bases not matched to a gene. Germline CDR1 reads LNHNV; CDR2 reads YYDKDF (reference sequence). The CDR3 has 17 amino acids. The DNA for the CDR3 is TGTGCCACCAGCAGAGATTCAATAGCGGGGGCGAGCTACGAGCAGTACTTC. Translation: CATSRDSIAGASYEQYF.

This chain uses TRBV18 with TRBJ1-5, with D hard to call. Trimming took 3 bases from V and 1 from J, leaving 7 bases between them. The CDR3 contains 14 residues. Germline CDR1 and CDR2: KGHSH and LQKENI. This chain's CDR3 is CASSPQSSNQPQHF. As DNA, the CDR3 is TGTGCCAGCTCACCCCAAAGCAGCAATCAGCCCCAGCATTTT.

The CDR3, as DNA: TGTGCCACCAGCAGTGGGACCGGGACAGAAACAGATACGCAGTATTTT. Amino acid sequence: CATSSGTGTETDTQYF. This chain uses TRBV15 with TRBJ2-3, with TRBD1 matching over 7 bases. This CDR3 has 16 amino acids. In germline, CDR1 is LNHNV, CDR2 YYDKDF (reference sequence). V lost 3 bases, J lost 3 bases, and 9 bases stayed unmatched.

There are a few counts of this clone. The V gene is TRBV18, the J gene TRBJ2-3, with 10 positions matching TRBD2. Germline-derived CDR1 and CDR2 are KGHSH and LQKENI. The CDR3 is made up of 16 amino acids. The V gene end was trimmed by 0 bases and the J gene end by 3 bases; junction bases not matched to a gene: 3. The chain's CDR3 is CASSPPSGGITDTQYF. CDR3 DNA sequence: TGTGCCAGCTCACCACCTAGCGGGGGGATAACAGATACGCAGTATTTT.

The chain combines TRBV6-5 with TRBJ2-1; 10 bases match TRBD1. Germline-derived CDR1 and CDR2 are MNHEY and SVGAGI. The CDR3 length is 14 residues. Germline trimming cut 8 bases from V and 7 bases from J; bases unmatched to any gene: 8. Here the CDR3 reads CASPPDRGTNEQFF. The CDR3 DNA follows: TGTGCCAGCCCCCCGGACAGGGGGACAAATGAGCAGTTCTTC.

This chain's CDR3 is CASSQFGDNQPQHF. The DNA for the CDR3 is TGTGCCAGCAGCCAATTCGGGGACAATCAGCCCCAGCATTTT. The V and J genes are TRBV3-1 (or the pseudogene TRBV3-2) and TRBJ1-5, with D unclear. V was clipped by 2 bases and J by 3 bases, with 8 bases between them. Germline CDR1 and CDR2: LGHDT and YNNKEL (reference sequence). The CDR3 consists of 14 residues.

This clone was recorded only once. V and J are TRBV3-1 (or the pseudogene TRBV3-2) and TRBJ1-2; 8 bases match TRBD1. Trimming took 3 bases from V and 8 from J; bases not matched to a gene: 5. The CDR3 runs to 13 residues. Germline CDR1 is LGHDT and CDR2 is YNNKEL (reference sequence). The DNA of the CDR3 is TGTGCCAGCAGCCAGACCCCAGGGGGCGGCTACACCTTC. Its translation is CASSQTPGGGYTF.

The chain links TRBV6-6 to TRBJ2-2, with 10 positions matching TRBD1. The V gene end was trimmed by 10 bases and the J gene end by 7 bases; junction bases not matched to a gene: 15. The CDR3 is made up of 16 amino acids. Germline CDR1 is MNHNY and CDR2 is SVGAGI (reference sequence). CDR3 DNA: TGTGCCACCACCCCGGGACAGGGGCTATTCGGCGGGGAGCTGTTTTTT. Protein sequence: CATTPGQGLFGGELFF.